Following are 29 T cell receptor beta chains from one sample sequenced in a study of T cell responses to AZD1222 COVID-19 vaccine (dated by TCRdb to the early 2020s). Libraries were prepared through the immunoSEQ multiplex PCR assay. The source is immuneACCESS, and TCRdb retained only in-frame sequences with V and J called. Part of the clones is not carried over; for the studies checked, unresolved V genes explain less than half of this, and the remainder is unexplained. The sample table holds approximately 67,000 clones, of which roughly 80% were seen once. Clones ranked in the top ten supply 5.5% to 8% of the sample. The sample's time point label, decoded: about 28 days (+/-7) after the second vaccine dose. Sequencing used peripheral blood, obtained 28 days after the second AZD1222 dose. The receptors shown here come from an adult who received the AZD1222 COVID-19 vaccine.

The V gene is TRBV5-1, the J gene TRBJ1-1; TRBD1 is a possible D gene (5 bases). Trimming cost V 7 bases and J 1 base, with 8 bases left between them. This CDR3 region has 12 residues. Germline CDR1 is SGHRS and CDR2 is YFSETQ. Here the CDR3 reads CASGRGNTEAFF. In nucleotides, the CDR3 is TGCGCCAGCGGTAGGGGGAACACTGAAGCTTTCTTT.

V gene TRBV19 combines with J gene TRBJ1-1; 11 bases map to TRBD1. Germline loops: CDR1 LNHDA, CDR2 SQIVND (reference sequence). This CDR3 has 18 amino acids. V gave up 5 bases and J gave up 0 bases; unmatched junction bases: 11. The CDR3 sequence is CASSLRFGTGGLNTEAFF. The CDR3 DNA sequence: TGTGCCAGTAGTCTTAGGTTCGGGACAGGGGGACTGAACACTGAAGCTTTCTTT.

The chain carries TRBV7-2 and TRBJ1-6, with D hard to call. The germline V gene encodes CDR1 SGHTA and CDR2 FQGNSA. This CDR3 comprises 16 residues. Trimming left V 1 base short and J 6 bases short, with 13 bases between. The DNA of the CDR3 is TGTGCCAGCAGCTTAGAAGCCCAGGAAATTAATTCACCCCTCCACTTT. Amino acids: CASSLEAQEINSPLHF.

The chain links TRBV5-1 to TRBJ2-7; D unresolved. Germline V gene sequence: CDR1 SGHRS, CDR2 YFSETQ. Trimming left V 0 bases short and J 6 bases short, with 7 bases between. The CDR3 extends over 12 amino acids. The DNA of the CDR3 is TGCGCCAGCAGCTTGGCTATGTCCGAGCAGTACTTC. Amino acids: CASSLAMSEQYF.

V is TRBV11-2 and J is TRBJ2-7; D is unclear. Germline CDR1 and CDR2: SGHAT and FQNNGV. V lost 1 base to trimming and J lost 6 bases, with 10 bases between them. The CDR3 contains 13 residues. The CDR3 here is CASSLGQPREQYF. CDR3 DNA sequence: TGTGCCAGCAGCTTAGGCCAGCCGCGCGAGCAGTACTTC.

The chain uses TRBV6-4 and TRBJ2-1, with 7 bases matching TRBD2. The CDR3 runs to 15 residues. Looked up from germline, CDR1 is MRHNA and CDR2 is SNTAGT. Trimming took 4 bases from V and 8 from J; bases not matched to a gene: 11. CDR3 residues: CASSAGGLVYDEQFF. The CDR3 bases are TGTGCCAGCAGTGCGGGCGGACTAGTGTACGATGAGCAGTTCTTC.

The J gene is TRBJ2-7, the V gene TRBV10-3; 8 nucleotides agree with TRBD1. CDR1 ENHRY and CDR2 SYGVKD come from the germline V gene. The CDR3 is 16 residues long. After removal of 2 bases from V and 3 bases from J, the junction contained 9 bases not matched to a gene. The CDR3, as DNA: TGTGCCATCAGTGAGCTGGACAGGGCGATGAACTACGAGCAGTACTTC. It yields the protein CAISELDRAMNYEQYF.

The chain joins TRBV2 to TRBJ2-7, with D possibly TRBD1 on 6 matching bases. V gave up 10 bases and J gave up 3 bases, with 13 bases separating them. This CDR3 spans 12 amino acids. Germline CDR1 SNHLY, CDR2 FYNNEI. CDR3 sequence: CATGTSRYEQYF. Written as DNA, the CDR3 is TGTGCCACAGGGACATCTCGCTACGAGCAGTACTTC.

The V gene is TRBV19, the J gene TRBJ1-6; no firm D call. This CDR3 has 12 amino acids. V dropped 3 bases and J dropped 9 bases, with 6 bases sitting between them. From germline, CDR1 is LNHDA and CDR2 SQIVND (reference sequence). CDR3 region: CASSMSGSPLHF. The CDR3 DNA reads TGTGCCAGTAGTATGTCAGGTTCACCCCTCCACTTT.

This rearrangement joins TRBV25-1 to TRBJ2-5; D gene uncertain. The CDR3 runs to 11 residues. CDR1 is MGHDK and CDR2 is SYGVNS in the germline V gene. V was shortened by 3 bases and J by 7 bases, with 6 bases between the two germline ends. DNA of the CDR3: TGTGCCAGCAGTGATACCGGGACCCAGTACTTC. This gives the protein CASSDTGTQYF.

The chain joins TRBV27 to TRBJ1-5, with D unclear. In germline, CDR1 is MNHEY, CDR2 SMNVEV (reference sequence). The germline V and J ends were trimmed by 5 bases and 6 bases, with 14 bases remaining between them. The CDR3 runs to 14 residues. CDR3 residues: CASSTRWVGQPQHF. CDR3 nucleotide sequence: TGTGCCAGCAGTACTCGGTGGGTCGGTCAGCCCCAGCATTTT.

The chain combines TRBV11-2 with TRBJ1-1; 7 positions match TRBD1. The CDR3 is 15 amino acids. Trimming at V came to 5 bases and at J to 2 bases, leaving 8 bases not matched to a gene. Germline V CDR1 and CDR2: SGHAT, FQNNGV. CDR3 nucleotide sequence: TGTGCCAGCAGCCTTATCAAGGGGGCAAACACTGAAGCTTTCTTT. Translated: CASSLIKGANTEAFF.

The chain has TRBV19 and TRBJ2-7; tentatively, D is TRBD1 or TRBD2 (5 bases each). The CDR3 loop spans 15 amino acids. The V gene lost 4 bases and the J gene lost 4 bases, with 17 bases spanning the gap. The germline V gene encodes CDR1 LNHDA and CDR2 SQIVND (reference sequence). In DNA, the CDR3 is TGTGCCAGTAGTACCAACCCGGGACGGAGGTACGAGCAGTACTTC. Its protein is CASSTNPGRRYEQYF.

V gene TRBV19 combines with J gene TRBJ1-2; D might be TRBD1 (5 bases). Germline V gene sequence: CDR1 LNHDA, CDR2 SQIVND (reference sequence). V was shortened by 6 bases and J by 4 bases, with 12 bases between the two germline ends. This CDR3 spans 13 amino acids. CDR3 sequence: CASSQGRGYGYTF. DNA for the CDR3: TGTGCCAGTAGCCAGGGTCGCGGCTATGGCTACACCTTC.

This sequence joins TRBV24-1 and TRBJ2-1; the D gene is possibly TRBD2 (6 bases). The germline V and J ends were trimmed by 5 bases and 10 bases, with 14 bases remaining between them. The CDR3 is made up of 13 amino acids. CDR1 and CDR2 from the germline V gene are KGHDR and SFDVKD. DNA of the CDR3: TGTGCCACCAGTGCCCCCGGGGGTGGAGAGCAGTTCTTC. It codes for CATSAPGGGEQFF.

This clone was recorded once. V usage is TRBV2 and J usage is TRBJ1-1; D is uncertain. Trimming shortened V by 7 bases and J by 1 base, and 10 bases separated the two germline ends. This CDR3 is built from 13 residues. Germline V gene data show CDR1 as SNHLY and CDR2 as FYNNEI. As DNA, the CDR3 is TGTGCCAGCAAGGGTAGGTGGAACACTGAAGCTTTCTTT. This sequence encodes CASKGRWNTEAFF.

The V and J genes are TRBV4-2 and TRBJ2-5; 8 bases fit TRBD1. This CDR3 comprises 15 residues. Unmatched junction bases numbered 4, after V lost 0 bases and J lost 4 bases. Germline V lookup: CDR1 LGHNA, CDR2 YNFKEQ. DNA of the CDR3: TGTGCCAGCAGCCAAGATAGTACAGGGGGAGAGACCCAGTACTTC. Translating gives CASSQDSTGGETQYF.

This chain links TRBV5-1 with TRBJ1-3, with D possibly matching TRBD1 (6 bases). Trimming stripped 4 bases from V and 0 bases from J, with 17 bases between. This CDR3 region has 17 residues. Germline V lookup: CDR1 SGHRS, CDR2 YFSETQ. DNA for the CDR3: TGCGCCAGCAGCGTCGACAGGCTACTTGACTCTGGAAACACCATATATTTT. Encoded protein: CASSVDRLLDSGNTIYF.

This chain joins TRBV7-8 and TRBJ2-3, with 14 positions matching TRBD2. J lost 3 bases, V lost 4 bases, and 3 bases had no gene match. The CDR3 runs 16 residues. Germline CDR1 and CDR2: SGHVS and FQNEAQ. The CDR3 sequence: CASSSRTSGRTDTQYF. The CDR3 DNA sequence: TGTGCCAGCAGCTCTCGGACTAGCGGGAGGACAGATACGCAGTATTTT.

The chain couples TRBV4-3 to TRBJ2-7; TRBD2 matches at 8 bases. Germline assignment: CDR1 LGHNA and CDR2 YSLEER. The CDR3 consists of 16 residues. The J segment lost 2 bases and the V segment lost 0 bases, leaving 6 bases of the junction unmatched. CDR3 DNA: TGCGCCAGCAGCCAAGACCGGGGGGGTTTGCCCTACGAGCAGTACTTC. Translating it yields CASSQDRGGLPYEQYF.

The chain recombines TRBV28 with TRBJ1-2; maybe TRBD1 (5 bases). The V and J ends lost 5 bases and 1 base respectively, with 14 bases between them. CDR1 and CDR2 from the germline V gene are MDHEN and SYDVKM. This CDR3 region has 15 residues. The CDR3 region is CASSTGAGRNYGYTF. CDR3 nucleotide sequence: TGTGCCAGCAGTACAGGCGCAGGGCGTAACTATGGCTACACCTTC.

The J gene is TRBJ1-1, the V gene TRBV7-9; 9 nucleotides match TRBD1. V lost 1 base to trimming and J lost 5 bases; unmatched junction nucleotides: 11. Germline assignment: CDR1 SEHNR and CDR2 FQNEAQ (reference sequence). The CDR3 is 17 amino acids. The chain's CDR3 is CASSLGYRGRGGTEAFF. CDR3 DNA sequence: TGTGCCAGCAGCTTAGGCTACAGGGGGCGAGGAGGGACTGAAGCTTTCTTT. The full variable domain, its missing parts supplied by reference TRBV7-9 and TRBJ1-1, is DTGVSQNPRHKITKRGQNVTFRCDPISEHNRLYWYRQTLGQGPEFLTYFQNEAQLEKSRLLSDRFSAERPKGSFSTLEIQRTEQGDSAMYLCASSLGYRGRGGTEAFFGQGTRLTVV.

This clone was observed a single time. The V and J genes are TRBV5-1 and TRBJ2-2; the match to TRBD2 covers 8 bases. CDR3 size: 16 residues. The trim removed 5 bases at V and 0 bases at J, leaving 6 bases unmatched. Germline V CDR1 and CDR2: SGHRS, YFSETQ. This chain's CDR3 is CASSYRGGANTGELFF. The DNA of the CDR3 is TGCGCCAGCAGTTACCGGGGGGGCGCGAACACCGGGGAGCTGTTTTTT.

The V call is TRBV5-1, the J call TRBJ1-1, with D unresolved. CDR3 size: 12 residues. Germline V CDR1 and CDR2: SGHRS, YFSETQ. Deletions cut 0 bases from V and 7 bases from J, with 7 bases between. The CDR3 coding sequence is TGCGCCAGCAGCTTGGAAGGGATTGAAGCTTTCTTT. Protein sequence: CASSLEGIEAFF.

This clone was counted a single time. The J gene is TRBJ1-5, the V gene TRBV7-8, with 9 bases identical to TRBD1. The CDR3 is 16 residues long. Germline CDR1 SGHVS, CDR2 FQNEAQ. V lost 5 bases, J lost 7 bases, and 12 bases stayed unmatched. The CDR3 DNA reads as TGTGCCAGCAGCGCATCACAGGGGGCTTTAATCCAGCCCCAGCATTTT. Protein: CASSASQGALIQPQHF.

The chain has TRBV6-5 and TRBJ2-2; D remains ambiguous. The CDR3 spans 14 residues. V lost 7 bases to trimming and J lost 3 bases, with 12 bases between them. Germline V gene sequence: CDR1 MNHEY, CDR2 SVGAGI. Written as DNA, the CDR3 is TGTGCCAGCACCCTATTCACGGACACCGGGGAGCTGTTTTTT. This codes for CASTLFTDTGELFF.

CDR3: CASSRTVAGEAFF. The CDR3 coding sequence is TGTGCCAGCAGCCGGACCGTTGCCGGGGAAGCTTTCTTT. The V and J genes are TRBV5-6 and TRBJ1-1; D is unresolved. Germline V gene lookup returns CDR1 SGHDT and CDR2 YYEEEE. Trimming stripped 4 bases from V and 8 bases from J, with 15 bases between. The CDR3 loop spans 13 amino acids.

V gene TRBV7-2 combines with J gene TRBJ2-2; 11 nucleotides align to TRBD2. V was clipped by 4 bases and J by 5 bases; unmatched bases: 6. This CDR3 has 16 amino acids. Germline V lookup: CDR1 SGHTA, CDR2 FQGNSA. CDR3 sequence: CASSSVSGGVTGELFF. Written as DNA, the CDR3 is TGTGCCAGCAGCTCGGTTAGCGGGGGGGTTACCGGGGAGCTGTTTTTT.

V is TRBV6-4 and J is TRBJ1-5, with TRBD1 matching over 7 bases. V lost 8 bases, J lost 4 bases, and 14 bases stayed unmatched. The CDR3 consists of 16 residues. CDR1 is MRHNA and CDR2 is SNTAGT in the germline V gene. DNA of the CDR3: TGTGCCAGCTGGGGAGGGGACAGCATTTTAAATCAGCCCCAGCATTTT. It specifies CASWGGDSILNQPQHF.